This T cell receptor (beta chain) was identified during a study of OX40 agonist ivuxolimab in advanced cancers. About the study: The group had a mean age of 60 years, ranged from roughly 20 to 79, and was less than 85% male. The eligibility criteria allowed prior anti-PD-1, anti-PD-L1 or anti-CTLA-4 therapy, and approximately 42% had some.

Libraries were prepared by immunoSEQ multiplex PCR; TCRdb keeps only in-frame clonotypes and omits some of them. Of roughly 79,000 clones detected, roughly nine tenths appear once; the ten largest clones hold roughly 1.6%. About this clone: The antigen is not known.

Findings and caveats of the study: Certain nonresponding patients likewise had low normalized T-cell clonal expansion. Researchers did not determine the expanded peripheral T cells' antigen specificity.

This CDR3 region has 13 residues. The germline V gene encodes CDR1 GTSNPN and CDR2 SVGIG (reference sequence). J was trimmed by 5 bases and V by 3 bases; bases with no gene match: 0. The TCR sequence derives from an adult with an advanced solid tumor such as melanoma, head and neck, liver or kidney cancer. The source material was CD4+ or CD8+ T cells sorted from blood, sampled in a trial of the OX40 agonist ivuxolimab. The chain uses TRBV30 and TRBJ2-7; 14 nucleotides align to TRBD2. CDR3 sequence (DNA): TGTGCCTGGAGGGGACTAGCGGGAGACGAGCAGTACTTC. Translated, it gives CAWRGLAGDEQYF.